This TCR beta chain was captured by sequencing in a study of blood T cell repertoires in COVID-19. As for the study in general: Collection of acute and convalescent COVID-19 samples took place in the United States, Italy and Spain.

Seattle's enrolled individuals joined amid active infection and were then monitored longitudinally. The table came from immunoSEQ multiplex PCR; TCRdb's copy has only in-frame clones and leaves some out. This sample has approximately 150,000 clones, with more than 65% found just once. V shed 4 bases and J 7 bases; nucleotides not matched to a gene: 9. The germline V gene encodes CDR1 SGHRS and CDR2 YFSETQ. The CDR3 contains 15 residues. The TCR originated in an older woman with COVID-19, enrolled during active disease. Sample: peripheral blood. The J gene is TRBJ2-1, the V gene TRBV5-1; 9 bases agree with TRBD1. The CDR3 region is CASSLRPGTGNEQFF. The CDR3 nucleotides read TGCGCCAGCAGCCTCCGTCCCGGGACAGGGAATGAGCAGTTCTTC. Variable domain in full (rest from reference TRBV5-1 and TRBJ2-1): KAGVTQTPRYLIKTRGQQVTLSCSPISGHRSVSWYQQTPGQGLQFLFEYFSETQRNKGNFPGRFSGRQFSNSRSEMNVSTLELGDSALYLCASSLRPGTGNEQFFGPGTRLTVL.